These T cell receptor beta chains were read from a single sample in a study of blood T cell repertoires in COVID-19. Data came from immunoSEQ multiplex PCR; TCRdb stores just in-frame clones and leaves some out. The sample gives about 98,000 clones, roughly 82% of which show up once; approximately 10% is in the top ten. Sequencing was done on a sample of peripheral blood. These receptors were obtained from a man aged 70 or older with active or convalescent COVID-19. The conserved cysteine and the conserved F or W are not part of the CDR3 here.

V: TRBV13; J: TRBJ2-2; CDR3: ASSLVWGPGGELF
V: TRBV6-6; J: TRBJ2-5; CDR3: ASRPTSGGETQY
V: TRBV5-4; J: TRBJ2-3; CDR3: ASSPHRGSTDTQY
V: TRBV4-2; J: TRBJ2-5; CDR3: ASSQDKAGREAQY
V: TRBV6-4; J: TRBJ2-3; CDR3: ASSRLAGGTDTQY
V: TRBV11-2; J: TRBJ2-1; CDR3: ASSLDLGGDEQF
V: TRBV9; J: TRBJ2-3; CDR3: ASSVATGGDTQY
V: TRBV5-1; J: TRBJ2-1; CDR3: ASSLGGTGSSNEQF
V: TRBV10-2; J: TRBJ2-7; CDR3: ASSESAGGDEQY
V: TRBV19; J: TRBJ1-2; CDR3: ASRGTIYGYT
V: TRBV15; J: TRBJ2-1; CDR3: ATSRLSVSYNEQF
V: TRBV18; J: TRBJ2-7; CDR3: ASSGGYSYEQY
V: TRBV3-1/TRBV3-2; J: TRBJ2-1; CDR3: ASSQALGVYNEQF
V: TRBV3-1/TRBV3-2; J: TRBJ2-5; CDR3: ASSRHLTGQETQY
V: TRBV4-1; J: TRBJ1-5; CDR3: ASSQETTGPAFEPQH
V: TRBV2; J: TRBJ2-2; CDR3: ASSEEGGATGELF
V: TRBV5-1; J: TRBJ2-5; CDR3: ASSQLAGGRETQY
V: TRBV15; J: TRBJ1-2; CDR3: ATSRGTGLYGYT
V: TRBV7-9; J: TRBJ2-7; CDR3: ASSLVPWGTGQSKYEQY
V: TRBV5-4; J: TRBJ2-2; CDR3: ASSLWRGAPGELF
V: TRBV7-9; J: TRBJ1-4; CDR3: ASSLGASNEKLF
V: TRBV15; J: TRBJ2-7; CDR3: ATNLDRGAYEQY
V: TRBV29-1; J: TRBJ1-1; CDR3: SVIHGTEAF
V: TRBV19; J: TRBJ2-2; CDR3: ASSIGSGGATGELF
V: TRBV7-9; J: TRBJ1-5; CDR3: ASTSGGSNQPQH
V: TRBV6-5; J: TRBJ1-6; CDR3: ASSYTSSYNSPLH
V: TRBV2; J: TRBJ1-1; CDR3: ASIQTGGITEAF
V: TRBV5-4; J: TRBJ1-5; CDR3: ASSFQGARQPQH
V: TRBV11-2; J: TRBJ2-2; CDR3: ASTDRGGAYANTGELF